This T cell receptor beta chain was obtained from a study of shared clonotypes between healthy human individuals. The CDR3 contains 17 residues. Germline V gene lookup returns CDR1 ENHRY and CDR2 SYGVKD. V was clipped by 3 bases and J by 2 bases, with 17 bases between them. TCRdb keeps only in-frame clones here, not all; method: immunoSEQ multiplex PCR. Here the sample spans nearly 500,000 clones, about 79% being singletons. Sequences were obtained from PBMCs. This receptor was obtained from a woman in her thirties or forties in good health. Some clones in this sample may be carry-over from other donors' samples. The chain combines TRBV10-3 with TRBJ2-1, with D tentatively TRBD2 (6 bases). The CDR3 DNA reads as TGTGCCATCAGTGACCGCTACCTAGCGTCCCCCTACAATGAGCAGTTCTTC. It specifies CAISDRYLASPYNEQFF.